These 22 T cell receptor beta chains were all obtained from the same sample, sequenced in a study of blood T cell repertoires in COVID-19. The method was immunoSEQ multiplex PCR; TCRdb's version includes in-frame clones alone and lacks a portion of them. The table includes roughly 400,000 clones, about 90% detected once. Sequenced: PBMCs or T cells enriched from blood (not recorded which). Source of these receptors: a young man who had recovered from COVID-19.

The chain carries TRBV7-9 and TRBJ1-6; no clear D. Germline CDR1 reads SEHNR; CDR2 reads FQNEAQ (reference sequence). V shed 5 bases and J shed 9 bases, with 11 bases lying between them. The CDR3 loop spans 13 amino acids. DNA of the CDR3: TGTGCCAGCAGCCTAGGTCGGAGTTCACCCCTCCACTTT. It translates to CASSLGRSSPLHF.

The chain employs TRBV4-2 and TRBJ2-3, with 9 bases aligning to TRBD2. From germline, CDR1 is LGHNA and CDR2 YNFKEQ. Trimming at V came to 3 bases and at J to 2 bases, leaving 6 bases not matched to a gene. CDR3 length equals 16 residues. As DNA, the CDR3 is TGTGCCAGCAGCCACCAGACTAGCGGATCCACAGATACGCAGTATTTT. It translates to CASSHQTSGSTDTQYF.

This clone was recorded once. The chain employs TRBV2 and TRBJ1-2; D not resolved. The germline V gene encodes CDR1 SNHLY and CDR2 FYNNEI. CDR3 length equals 12 residues. V shed 8 bases and J shed 6 bases, with 13 bases lying between them. In DNA form, the CDR3 reads TGTGCCAGCGGGCGGGATTTAGATGGCTACACCTTC. Translated, it gives CASGRDLDGYTF.

This sequence joins TRBV27 and TRBJ1-1, with TRBD1 matching over 8 bases. This CDR3 comprises 15 residues. V dropped 6 bases and J dropped 1; count of bases not matched to a gene: 7. The V gene's germline CDR1 is MNHEY and CDR2 SMNVEV (reference sequence). The CDR3 region has the DNA TGTGCCAGCAGGCGCCGGACAGGGACGAACACTGAAGCTTTCTTT. This codes for CASRRRTGTNTEAFF.

V is TRBV5-1 and J is TRBJ2-3, with a possible D match to TRBD2 (5 bases). The germline CDR1 and CDR2 sequences are SGHRS and YFSETQ. V lost 5 bases and J lost 4, with 17 bases in between. CDR3 length: 15 amino acids. The CDR3 region is CASSTGASGPDTQYF. CDR3 in DNA: TGCGCCAGCAGTACCGGCGCGAGCGGCCCAGATACGCAGTATTTT.

This chain links TRBV21-1 with TRBJ2-1; whether TRBD1, the table's D call, matches the DNA was not checked. TRBV21-1 is designated a pseudogene. CDR3 length: 20 residues. This CDR3 is CASSKRILDPGQGEDNEQFF. As DNA, the CDR3 is TGTGCCAGCAGCAAAAGGATACTGGATCCGGGACAGGGGGAGGACAATGAGCAGTTCTTC.

The V and J genes are TRBV28 and TRBJ1-1; no clear D. The V end was cut by 6 bases, the J end by 0 bases, with 17 bases between. Germline loops: CDR1 MDHEN, CDR2 SYDVKM. The CDR3 has 16 amino acids. CDR3 residues: CASRSSDGGLNTEAFF. CDR3 DNA sequence: TGTGCCAGCAGATCCTCTGACGGCGGGCTGAACACTGAAGCTTTCTTT.

The chain carries TRBV10-3 and TRBJ1-1; possible D gene TRBD1, 6 bases. CDR3 length: 14 amino acids. Germline CDR1 ENHRY, CDR2 SYGVKD. The V end was cut by 4 bases, the J end by 1 base, with 10 bases between. The CDR3 protein is CAISVTRGNTEAFF. The CDR3 coding sequence is TGTGCCATCAGTGTAACCAGGGGGAACACTGAAGCTTTCTTT.

The V gene is TRBV7-9, the J gene TRBJ2-3, with D perhaps matching TRBD1 (5 bases). Trimming left V 4 bases short and J 2 bases short, with 16 bases between. CDR3 length: 16 residues. CDR1 is SEHNR, CDR2 FQNEAQ, per germline (reference sequence). The CDR3 is CASSSPPDTITDTQYF. CDR3 coding DNA: TGTGCCAGCAGCTCCCCGCCGGACACCATCACAGATACGCAGTATTTT.

V gene TRBV4-2 combines with J gene TRBJ2-7; 8 positions agree with TRBD2. The CDR3 is 14 amino acids. CDR1 LGHNA and CDR2 YNFKEQ come from the germline V gene. V was clipped by 0 bases and J by 4 bases; unmatched bases: 2. DNA of the CDR3: TGTGCCAGCAGCCAAGATAGACTAGCGTACGAGCAGTACTTC. Its protein is CASSQDRLAYEQYF.

The chain employs TRBV19 and TRBJ1-1; D perhaps matches TRBD1 (5 bases). The germline CDR1 and CDR2 sequences are LNHDA and SQIVND (reference sequence). This CDR3 comprises 14 residues. Trimming pared 6 bases from V and 2 bases from J, leaving 13 bases between. The CDR3 reads CASRPLDRNTEAFF. The DNA for the CDR3 is TGTGCCAGTAGGCCGCTTGACAGAAACACTGAAGCTTTCTTT.

In this sample, this clone turned up once. The rearrangement links TRBV7-9 to TRBJ2-2; TRBD1 is a possible D gene (6 bases). V shed 0 bases and J shed 3 bases, with 11 bases lying between them. CDR3 length: 16 amino acids. Per germline, CDR1 SEHNR and CDR2 FQNEAQ (reference sequence). The DNA of the CDR3 is TGTGCCAGCAGCTTAGCCCACAGGGTCGACACCGGGGAGCTGTTTTTT. As protein: CASSLAHRVDTGELFF.

This rearrangement joins TRBV18 to TRBJ1-3, with D maybe TRBD1 (6 bases). Germline V gene sequence: CDR1 KGHSH, CDR2 LQKENI. V lost 5 bases and J 3 bases, leaving 17 bases between the germline ends. The CDR3 runs to 16 residues. CDR3 coding DNA: TGTGCCAGCTCAGCTCAACAGGGCGGCAGTGGAAACACCATATATTTT. Protein: CASSAQQGGSGNTIYF.

The J gene is TRBJ1-1, the V gene TRBV13; TRBD1 matches at 7 bases. The V segment lost 2 bases and the J segment 4 bases; nucleotides outside the gene matches: 10. There are 16 residues in the CDR3. Germline-derived CDR1 and CDR2 are PRHDT and FYEKMQ (reference sequence). The CDR3 spells CASSLSDREEVTEAFF. CDR3 in DNA: TGTGCCAGCAGCTTAAGTGACAGGGAGGAGGTCACTGAAGCTTTCTTT.

The chain is built from TRBV28 and TRBJ1-2; 7 bases match TRBD1. The junction had 2 bases not matched to a gene; V was cut back by 5 bases and J by 5 bases. The CDR3 covers 12 residues. Per the germline V gene, CDR1 is MDHEN and CDR2 is SYDVKM. In DNA form, the CDR3 reads TGTGCCAGCAGTAAGACAGGGTATGGCTACACCTTC. It encodes CASSKTGYGYTF.

The rearrangement joins TRBV27 to TRBJ1-2, with D uncertain. CDR1 is MNHEY, CDR2 SMNVEV, per germline (reference sequence). V was shortened by 3 bases and J by 0 bases, with 8 bases between the two germline ends. The CDR3 loop spans 14 amino acids. The CDR3 DNA reads as TGTGCCAGCAGTTTCGGCGGCACTAACTATGGCTACACCTTC. Protein sequence: CASSFGGTNYGYTF.

V and J are TRBV7-9 and TRBJ2-2; TRBD2 agrees at 15 bases. Germline CDR1 reads SEHNR; CDR2 reads FQNEAQ (reference sequence). The CDR3 spans 18 residues. The V gene end was trimmed by 5 bases and the J gene end by 4 bases; junction bases not matched to a gene: 8. This CDR3 is CASSPRWTSGGVTGELFF. In DNA, the CDR3 is TGTGCCAGCAGCCCGAGATGGACTAGCGGGGGGGTCACCGGGGAGCTGTTTTTT.

V is TRBV3-1 (or the pseudogene TRBV3-2) and J is TRBJ1-1; 9 bases are shared with TRBD1. The V gene end was trimmed by 6 bases and the J gene end by 11 bases; junction bases not matched to a gene: 7. In germline, CDR1 is LGHDT, CDR2 YNNKEL (reference sequence). The CDR3 covers 12 residues. The DNA for the CDR3 is TGTGCCAGCAGTGGACAGGGGTTTAGGGCTTTCTTT. Translated, it gives CASSGQGFRAFF.

This chain links TRBV10-2 with TRBJ2-5, with TRBD2 matching over 14 bases. The V and J ends lost 6 bases and 6 bases, in that order; junction bases with no gene match: 9. Germline V CDR1 and CDR2: WSHSY, SAAADI. The CDR3 has 16 amino acids. CDR3 sequence reads: CASRVSGTSGGQTQYF. The CDR3 region has the DNA TGCGCCAGCAGAGTATCCGGGACTAGCGGGGGACAGACCCAGTACTTC.

This clone has a single count. The chain uses TRBV9 and TRBJ2-1, with TRBD2 matching over 11 bases. CDR1 SGDLS and CDR2 YYNGEE come from the germline V gene. The CDR3 is made up of 15 amino acids. Unmatched junction bases numbered 4, after V lost 7 bases and J lost 1 base. The CDR3 sequence: CASGTSGSSYNEQFF. In DNA, the CDR3 is TGTGCCAGCGGAACTAGCGGGAGTTCCTACAATGAGCAGTTCTTC.

The rearrangement uses TRBV15 and TRBJ1-1; no clear D. V was pared by 5 bases and J by 1 base, with 11 bases between. The CDR3 consists of 14 residues. Germline V gene sequence: CDR1 LNHNV, CDR2 YYDKDF (reference sequence). CDR3 DNA: TGTGCCACCAGCCCTCGGGAGGGGAACACTGAAGCTTTCTTT. This translates into CATSPREGNTEAFF.

The chain joins TRBV7-8 to TRBJ2-3; 7 bases agree with TRBD2. Germline-derived CDR1 and CDR2 are SGHVS and FQNEAQ. V shed 5 bases and J 4 bases; nucleotides not matched to a gene: 6. The CDR3 has 14 residues. The CDR3 loop is CASSQPRGADTQYF. CDR3 bases: TGTGCCAGCAGCCAACCCCGGGGGGCAGATACGCAGTATTTT. Full variable domain (outside the CDR3, taken from reference TRBV7-8 and TRBJ2-3): GAGVSQSPRYKVAKRGQDVALRCDPISGHVSLFWYQQALGQGPEFLTYFQNEAQLDKSGLPSDRFFAERPEGSVSTLKIQRTQQEDSAVYLCASSQPRGADTQYFGPGTRLTVL.